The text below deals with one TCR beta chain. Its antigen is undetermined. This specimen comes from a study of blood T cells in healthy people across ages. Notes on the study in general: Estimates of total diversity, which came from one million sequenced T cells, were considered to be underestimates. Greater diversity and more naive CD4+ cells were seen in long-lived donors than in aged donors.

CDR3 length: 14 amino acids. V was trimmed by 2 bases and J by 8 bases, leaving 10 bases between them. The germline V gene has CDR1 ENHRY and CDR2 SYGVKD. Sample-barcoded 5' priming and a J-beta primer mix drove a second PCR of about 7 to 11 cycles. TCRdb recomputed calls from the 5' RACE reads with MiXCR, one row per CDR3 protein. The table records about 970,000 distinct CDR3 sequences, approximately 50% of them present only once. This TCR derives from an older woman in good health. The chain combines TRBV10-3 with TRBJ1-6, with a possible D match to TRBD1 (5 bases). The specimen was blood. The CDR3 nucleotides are TGTGCCATCAGTGAGGGGGGTGCAGATTCACCCCTCCACTTT. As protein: CAISEGGADSPLHF.